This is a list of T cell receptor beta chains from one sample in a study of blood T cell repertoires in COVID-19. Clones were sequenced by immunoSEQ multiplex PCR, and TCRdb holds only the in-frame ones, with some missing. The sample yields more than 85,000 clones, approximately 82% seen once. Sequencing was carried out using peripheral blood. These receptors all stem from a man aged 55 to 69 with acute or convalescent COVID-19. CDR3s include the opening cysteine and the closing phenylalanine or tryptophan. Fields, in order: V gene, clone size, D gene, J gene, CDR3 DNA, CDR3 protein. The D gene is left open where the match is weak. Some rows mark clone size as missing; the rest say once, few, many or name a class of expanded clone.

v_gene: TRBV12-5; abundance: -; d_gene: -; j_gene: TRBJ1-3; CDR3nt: TGTGCTAGTGGTTTGGTCCTCTTCAGGGACATGGGAAACACCATATATTTT; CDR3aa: CASGLVLFRDMGNTIYF
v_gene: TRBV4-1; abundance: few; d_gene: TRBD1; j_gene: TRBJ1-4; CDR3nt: TGCGCCAGCAGCCGAGGACAGGGGCTTGAAAAACTGTTTTTT; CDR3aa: CASSRGQGLEKLFF
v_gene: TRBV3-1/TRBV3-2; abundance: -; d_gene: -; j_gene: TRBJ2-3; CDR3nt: TGTGCCAGCAGCCAAGATCCCGACAGTCCGCAGTATTTT; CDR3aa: CASSQDPDSPQYF
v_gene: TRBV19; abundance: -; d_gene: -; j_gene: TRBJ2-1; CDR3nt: TGTGCCAGTGCACACCAAAGGCGGGATGAGCAGTTCTTC; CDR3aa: CASAHQRRDEQFF
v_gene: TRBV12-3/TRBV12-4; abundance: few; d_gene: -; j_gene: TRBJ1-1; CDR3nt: TGTGCCAGCCGACGGGTGAACACTGAAGCTTTCTTT; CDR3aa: CASRRVNTEAFF
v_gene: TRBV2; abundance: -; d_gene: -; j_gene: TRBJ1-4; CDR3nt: TGTGCCAGCAATTCCCCCGATCCCCTCCAGGCAACTAATGAAAAACTGTTTTTT; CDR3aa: CASNSPDPLQATNEKLFF
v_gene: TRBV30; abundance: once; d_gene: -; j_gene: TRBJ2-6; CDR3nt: TGTGCCTGGAGGCGGGACAGCTATACCCTCTCTGGGGCCAACGTCCTGACTTTC; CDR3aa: CAWRRDSYTLSGANVLTF
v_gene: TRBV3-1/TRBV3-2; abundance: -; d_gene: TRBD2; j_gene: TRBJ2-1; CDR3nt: TGTGCCAGCAGCCAGGGGGGGTCGAATGAGCAGTTCTTC; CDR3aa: CASSQGGSNEQFF
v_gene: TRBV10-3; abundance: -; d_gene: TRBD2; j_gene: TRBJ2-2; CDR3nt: TGTGCCACCTCCCCCGACAGCCAACTAGCGGGAGGTCACGGGGAGCTGTTTTTT; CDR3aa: CATSPDSQLAGGHGELFF
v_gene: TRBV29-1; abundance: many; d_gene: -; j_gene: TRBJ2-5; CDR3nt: TGCAGCGTTGAGGAGGGCTACGGGGAGACCCAGTACTTC; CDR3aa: CSVEEGYGETQYF
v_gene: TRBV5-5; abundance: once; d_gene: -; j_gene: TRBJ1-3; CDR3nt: TGTGCCAGCAGCCCTCAGACTGCCTCTGGAAACACCATATATTTT; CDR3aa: CASSPQTASGNTIYF
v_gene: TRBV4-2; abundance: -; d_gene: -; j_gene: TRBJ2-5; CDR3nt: TGTGCCAGCAGCTATAAAGAGACCCAGTACTTC; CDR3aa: CASSYKETQYF
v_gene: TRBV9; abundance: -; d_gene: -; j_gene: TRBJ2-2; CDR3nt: TGTGCCAGCAGCGTGGGCAGAACTAACACCGGGGAGCTGTTTTTT; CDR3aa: CASSVGRTNTGELFF
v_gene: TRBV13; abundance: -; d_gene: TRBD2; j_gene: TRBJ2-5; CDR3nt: TGTGCCAGCAGCTTAGAGGCTAGCGGGGGGCCAGGGGGAGAGACCCAGTACTTC; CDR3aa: CASSLEASGGPGGETQYF
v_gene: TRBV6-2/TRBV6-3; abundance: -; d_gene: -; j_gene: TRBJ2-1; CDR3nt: TGTGCCAGCAGTTCCCCCATTCGGGACAATGAGCAGTTCTTC; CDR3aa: CASSSPIRDNEQFF
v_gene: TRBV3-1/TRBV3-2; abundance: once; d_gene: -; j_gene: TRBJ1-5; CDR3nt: TGTGCCAGCAGCCAGACGGGGGCGGGAGTTGGTCAGCCCCAGCATTTT; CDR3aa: CASSQTGAGVGQPQHF
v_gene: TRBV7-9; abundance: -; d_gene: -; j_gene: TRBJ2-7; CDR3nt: TGTGCCAGCAGCTTAGCAGGGGTTTACGAGCAGTACTTC; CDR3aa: CASSLAGVYEQYF
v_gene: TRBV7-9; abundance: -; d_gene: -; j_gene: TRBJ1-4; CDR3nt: TGTGCCAGCAGCTTATTACCGCAGGGCGCTAATGAAAAACTGTTTTTT; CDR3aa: CASSLLPQGANEKLFF
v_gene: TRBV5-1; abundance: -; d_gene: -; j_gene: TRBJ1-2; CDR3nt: TGCGCCAGCGAGCAAAACGGGGAGGGCTATGGCTACACCTTC; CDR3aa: CASEQNGEGYGYTF
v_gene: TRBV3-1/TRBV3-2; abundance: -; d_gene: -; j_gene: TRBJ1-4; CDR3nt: TGTGCCAGCAGTTTCGAAGGAGGGGATCGAGGAAAACTGTTTTTT; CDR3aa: CASSFEGGDRGKLFF
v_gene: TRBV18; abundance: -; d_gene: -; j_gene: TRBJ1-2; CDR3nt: TGTGCCAGCTCACCAACGGGTAGTGGAACTATTGGCGGCTACACCTTC; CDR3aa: CASSPTGSGTIGGYTF
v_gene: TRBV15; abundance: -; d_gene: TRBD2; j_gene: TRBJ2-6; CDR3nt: TGTGCCACCAGCATAATAACTAGCGGGGGCTCTGGGGCCAACGTCCTGACTTTC; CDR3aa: CATSIITSGGSGANVLTF
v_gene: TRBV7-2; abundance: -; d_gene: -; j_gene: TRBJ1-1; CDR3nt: TGTGCCAGCAGCTTAGTGGGGGGAGCGAGCACTGAAGCTTTCTTT; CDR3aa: CASSLVGGASTEAFF
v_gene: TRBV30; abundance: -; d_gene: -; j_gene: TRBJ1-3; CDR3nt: TGTGCCTGGAGGGCCGGGGGGGGAAACACCATATATTTT; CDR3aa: CAWRAGGGNTIYF
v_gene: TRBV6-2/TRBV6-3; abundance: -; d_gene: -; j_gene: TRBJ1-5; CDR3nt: TGTGCCAGCAGTTACCCAGGGAGGGTTCGGGGCAATCAGCCCCAGCATTTT; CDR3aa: CASSYPGRVRGNQPQHF
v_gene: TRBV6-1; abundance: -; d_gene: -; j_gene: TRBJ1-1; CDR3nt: TGTGCCAGCAGTGAAGATTTTTCCCCCGAACCGGGTTTCTTT; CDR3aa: CASSEDFSPEPGFF
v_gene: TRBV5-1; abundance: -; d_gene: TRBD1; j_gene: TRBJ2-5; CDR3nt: TGCGCCAGCAGCTTGGCCGGGACAGGGGGTTTAGAGACCCAGTACTTC; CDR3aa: CASSLAGTGGLETQYF
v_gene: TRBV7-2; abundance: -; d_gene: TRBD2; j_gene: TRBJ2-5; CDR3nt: TGTGCCAGCAGCCCGGGGGGATCAGTCCGAAGGGAGACCCAGTACTTC; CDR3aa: CASSPGGSVRRETQYF
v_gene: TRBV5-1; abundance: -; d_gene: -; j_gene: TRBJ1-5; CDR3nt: TGCGCCAGCAGCTTCGACAACAATCAGCCCCAGCATTTT; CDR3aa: CASSFDNNQPQHF
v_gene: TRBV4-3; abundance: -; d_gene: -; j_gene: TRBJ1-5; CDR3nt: TGCGCCAGCAGCCAAGATGGCGGGAATCAGCCCCAGCATTTT; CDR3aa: CASSQDGGNQPQHF
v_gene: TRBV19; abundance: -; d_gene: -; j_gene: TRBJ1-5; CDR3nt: TGTGCCAGTAGTATAGCAGGGGCTGGCAATCAGCCCCAGCATTTT; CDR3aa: CASSIAGAGNQPQHF
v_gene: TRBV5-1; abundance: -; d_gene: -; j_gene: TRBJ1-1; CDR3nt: TGCGCCACTCGGCTGGACTCCTTGAACACTGAAGCTTTCTTT; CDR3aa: CATRLDSLNTEAFF
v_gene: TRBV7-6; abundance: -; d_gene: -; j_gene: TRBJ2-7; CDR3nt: TGTGCCAGCAGCTTAGGAGCGGACTTAAGCTCCTACGAGCAGTACTTC; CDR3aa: CASSLGADLSSYEQYF
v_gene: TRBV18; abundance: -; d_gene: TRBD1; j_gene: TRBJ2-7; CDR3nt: TGTGCCAGCTCACCTAACCCCGGGACAGGTTCCTACGAGCAGTACTTC; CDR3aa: CASSPNPGTGSYEQYF
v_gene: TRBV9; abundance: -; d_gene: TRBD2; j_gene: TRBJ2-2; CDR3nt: TGTGCCAGCAGCGCTAGCGGGAGTTCGGTCGGGGAGCTGTTTTTT; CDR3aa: CASSASGSSVGELFF
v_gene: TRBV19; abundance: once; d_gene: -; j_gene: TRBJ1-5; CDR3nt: TGTGCCAGCGATGGGAAGGGGAATCAGCCCCAGCATTTT; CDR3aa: CASDGKGNQPQHF
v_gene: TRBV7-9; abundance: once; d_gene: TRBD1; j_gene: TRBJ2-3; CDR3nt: TGTGCCAGCAGCTTCCGACAGGGCATCACAGATACGCAGTATTTT; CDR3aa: CASSFRQGITDTQYF
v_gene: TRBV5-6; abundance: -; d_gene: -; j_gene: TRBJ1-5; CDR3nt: TGTGCCAGCAGCTTGGAGGGGGGGCTCCTTCAGCCCCAGCATTTT; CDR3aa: CASSLEGGLLQPQHF
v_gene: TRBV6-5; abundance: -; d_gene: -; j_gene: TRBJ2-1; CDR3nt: TGTGCCAGCAGTTACGGAGTGCCCTCCTACAATGAGCAGTTCTTC; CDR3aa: CASSYGVPSYNEQFF
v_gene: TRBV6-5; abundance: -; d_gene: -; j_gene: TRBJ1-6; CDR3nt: TGTGCCAGCATCAGCGACAGGAATAATTCACCCCTCCACTTT; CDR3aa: CASISDRNNSPLHF
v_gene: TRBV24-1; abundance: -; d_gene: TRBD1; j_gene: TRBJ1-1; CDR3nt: TGTGCCACCAGTGATCCGGGACAGGGGGGGAGAGCTTTCTTT; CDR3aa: CATSDPGQGGRAFF
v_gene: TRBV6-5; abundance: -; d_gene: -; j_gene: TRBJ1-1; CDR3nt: TGTGCCAGCAGTTACCGGCCTCGAGCAGGCACTGAAGCTTTCTTT; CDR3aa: CASSYRPRAGTEAFF
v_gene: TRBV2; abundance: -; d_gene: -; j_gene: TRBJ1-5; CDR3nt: TGTGCCAGCCGCGGCGGGAGAGGGCAGCCCCAGCATTTT; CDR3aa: CASRGGRGQPQHF
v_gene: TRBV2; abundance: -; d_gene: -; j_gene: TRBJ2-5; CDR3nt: TGTGCCAGCAGTGAATTGCAGGGAGAGACCCAGTACTTC; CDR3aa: CASSELQGETQYF
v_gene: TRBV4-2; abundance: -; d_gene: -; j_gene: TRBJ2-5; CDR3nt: TGTGCCAGCAGCCAAGATTTAGGTGGGAATGCCCTTGGAGGGAGAGAGACCCAGTACTTC; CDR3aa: CASSQDLGGNALGGRETQYF
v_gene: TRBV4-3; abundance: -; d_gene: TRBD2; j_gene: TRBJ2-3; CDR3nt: TGCGCCAGCAGCCAAGATCGACCTAGCGGGAGGGCAGATACGCAGTATTTT; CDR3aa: CASSQDRPSGRADTQYF
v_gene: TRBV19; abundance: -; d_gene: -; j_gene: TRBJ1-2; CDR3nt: TGTGCCAGTAGTAGAGGGCCTATGCTGGGGGGCTACACCTTC; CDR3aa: CASSRGPMLGGYTF
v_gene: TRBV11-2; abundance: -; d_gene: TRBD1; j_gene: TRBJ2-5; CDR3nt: TGTGCCAGCAGCTCGACAGGGAGCGAGACCCAGTACTTC; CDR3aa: CASSSTGSETQYF
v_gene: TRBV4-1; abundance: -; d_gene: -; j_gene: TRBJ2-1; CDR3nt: TGCGCCAGCAGCGATCGGGACTGGGACAATGAGCAGTTCTTC; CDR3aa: CASSDRDWDNEQFF
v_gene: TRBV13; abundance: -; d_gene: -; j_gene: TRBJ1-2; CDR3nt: TGTGCCAGCAGCTTATCAGAGGGCAGCTATGGCTACACCTTC; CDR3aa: CASSLSEGSYGYTF
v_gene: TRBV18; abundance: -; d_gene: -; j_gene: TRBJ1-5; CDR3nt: TGTGCCAGCTCACCACCAGGGCAGGGCGGCAATCAGCCCCAGCATTTT; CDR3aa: CASSPPGQGGNQPQHF
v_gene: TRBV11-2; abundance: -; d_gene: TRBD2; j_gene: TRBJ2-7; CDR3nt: TGTGCCAGCAGCGCCCTCCCCTCTAGCGGGGGCTCCTACGAGCAGTACTTC; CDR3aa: CASSALPSSGGSYEQYF
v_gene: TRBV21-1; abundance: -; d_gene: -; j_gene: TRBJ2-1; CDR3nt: TGTGCCAGCAGCGGCCATACGGGGATCCCCTACAATGAGCAGTTCTTC; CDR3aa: CASSGHTGIPYNEQFF